This T cell receptor beta chain was observed in a study of Tregs in tolerant kidney transplant recipients. The V end was cut by 3 bases, the J end by 3 bases, with 14 bases between. This CDR3 is built from 14 residues. CDR1 is GTSNPN, CDR2 SVGIG, per germline (reference sequence). Sequencing was performed with immunoSEQ multiplex PCR; in TCRdb, only in-frame clones are kept and a portion is missing. The data contain 4,200 or so clones, approximately 50% of them singletons. A note on this clone: Its target is unknown.

Sequenced sample: CD8+ T cells from blood cultured with allogeneic cells. The sequence was collected from a human donor in good health. V is TRBV30 and J is TRBJ1-1; D is possibly TRBD1 (5 bases). The DNA of the CDR3 is TGTGCCTGGAGCTCGGGGCTTACGTACACTGAAGCTTTCTTT. It is translated as CAWSSGLTYTEAFF.